This record looks at one TCR beta chain sequence and its context. Its target is unknown. CDR3 length: 14 residues. Germline assignment: CDR1 LGHDT and CDR2 YNNKEL (reference sequence). V was cut by 0 bases and J by 7 bases, with 10 bases left in between. The sample is drawn from a study of T cell repertoires in cytomegalovirus infection. For the study at large: Public signatures in TCR beta pointed to CMV infection and matching HLA type.

General study findings and limits: Dominating the ex vivo response were HLA-C-restricted CMV-specific TCR beta clonotypes.

TCRdb passed the reads through MiXCR, listing each CDR3 protein once. Among about 450,000 distinct CDR3 sequences listed, roughly a third were seen once. The chain carries TRBV3-1 and TRBJ2-1, with D possibly TRBD2 on 5 matching bases. The material sequenced was PBMCs. This clonotype originated in a human donor in good health (CMV status not recorded). Some clones in this sample may be carry-over from other donors' samples. The CDR3 bases are TGTGCCAGCAGCCAAGAGCGGGCCGGGAATGAGCAGTTCTTC. This codes for CASSQERAGNEQFF.